These 10 T cell receptor beta chains were sequenced from one sample in a study of T cells in Graves' hyperthyroidism and ophthalmopathy. RNA transcripts yielded amplified TCR beta CDR3 regions. HTBI primers were used for first-round RT-PCR of the TCR CDR3. TCRdb redid the calling of the multiplex PCR reads with MiXCR, one entry per CDR3 protein. The sample carries 750,000 to 950,000 distinct CDR3 sequences, more than 30% recorded once. Material for sequencing was blood. The receptors stem from a man aged 18 to 30 with Graves' hyperthyroidism.

This clonotype occurred many times. The V and J genes are TRBV29-1 and TRBJ1-1, with 9 bases fitting TRBD1. The CDR3 runs to 13 residues. The trim removed 4 bases at V and 7 bases at J, leaving 7 bases unmatched. Germline V lookup: CDR1 SQVTM, CDR2 ANQGSEA. The CDR3 spells CSVVLDRGVEAFF. The CDR3 DNA reads TGCAGCGTTGTCCTCGACAGGGGGGTTGAAGCTTTCTTT.

A note on this clonotype: A read error may explain this, as a much larger clone is one base away. The CDR3 spells CASRLASGLAVMEQYF. The DNA for the CDR3 is TGTGCCAGCAGACTCGCGTCGGGACTAGCGGTTATGGAGCAGTACTTC. V gene TRBV7-9 combines with J gene TRBJ2-7; 11 positions agree with TRBD2. Germline V gene data show CDR1 as SEHNR and CDR2 as FQNEAQ (reference sequence). V gave up 6 bases and J gave up 7 bases; unmatched junction bases: 14. This CDR3 spans 16 amino acids.

A note on this clonotype: The CDR3 does not end in the conserved phenylalanine or tryptophan, so this is likely a read error. The DNA is omitted, as the CDR3 cannot be located on it reliably, and the CDR3 follows TCRdb's listing. The chain combines TRBV29-1 with TRBJ1-4. Per germline, CDR1 SQVTM and CDR2 ANQGSEA. The CDR3 contains 8 residues when both ends are counted. This chain's CDR3 is CSVAPWGR.

This clonotype was counted at least ten times. V usage is TRBV7-8 and J usage is TRBJ1-5, with D perhaps TRBD1 (5 bases). CDR3 length: 17 residues. The V end lost 1 base, the J end lost 1 base, and 14 bases lay between the germline ends. Germline CDR1 and CDR2: SGHVS and FQNEAQ. The CDR3 DNA is TGTGCCAGCAGCTTAGGGCCAGGGCGGAGGAGCAATCAGCCCCAGCATTTT. Its protein is CASSLGPGRRSNQPQHF. Supplemented by reference TRBV7-8 and TRBJ1-5, the full variable domain reads GAGVSQSPRYKVAKRGQDVALRCDPISGHVSLFWYQQALGQGPEFLTYFQNEAQLDKSGLPSDRFFAERPEGSVSTLKIQRTQQEDSAVYLCASSLGPGRRSNQPQHFGDGTRLSIL.

The genes are TRBV11-2 and TRBJ2-5; 9 nucleotides line up with TRBD1. V was pared by 3 bases and J by 2 bases, with 4 bases of the junction left unmatched. The CDR3 is 15 amino acids. CDR1 is SGHAT and CDR2 is FQNNGV in the germline V gene. The CDR3 bases are TGTGCCAGCAGCTTCGGACAGGGGCAACAAGAGACCCAGTACTTC. Translating it yields CASSFGQGQQETQYF.

The CDR3 nucleotides read TGTGCCAGCAGCTTAGCGCGTGGGGGCCGAGGATATGGCTACACCTTC. It codes for CASSLARGGRGYGYTF. The chain has TRBV7-2 and TRBJ1-2; maybe TRBD1 (6 bases). The CDR3 covers 16 residues. Germline values: CDR1 SGHTA, CDR2 FQGNSA. The germline V and J ends were trimmed by 0 bases and 5 bases, with 16 bases remaining between them.

The CDR3 sequence is CAWSPTGELFF. The CDR3 DNA sequence: TGTGCCTGGAGTCCTACCGGGGAGCTGTTTTTT. The chain uses TRBV30 and TRBJ2-2, with D unresolved. V lost 2 bases, J lost 5 bases, and 3 bases lay in between. CDR1 is GTSNPN, CDR2 SVGIG, per germline (reference sequence). The CDR3 is made up of 11 amino acids.

In its sample, this clonotype was seen a few times. This chain joins TRBV12-3 or TRBV12-4 and TRBJ1-3; D not resolved. This CDR3 has 17 amino acids. V was shortened by 3 bases and J by 4 bases, with 19 bases between the two germline ends. The CDR3 loop is CASSFSGQKLLGNTIYF. The CDR3 nucleotides read TGTGCCAGCAGTTTTTCCGGGCAGAAGCTCCTCGGAAACACCATATATTTT.

This clonotype was detected ten times or more. The genes are TRBV29-1 and TRBJ2-7; D is ambiguous. V lost 0 bases to trimming and J lost 5 bases, with 8 bases between them. The CDR3 has 12 residues. CDR1 SQVTM and CDR2 ANQGSEA come from the germline V gene. This CDR3 reads CSVEEGQNEQYF. The CDR3 DNA is TGCAGCGTTGAAGAAGGTCAGAACGAGCAGTACTTC.

This clonotype showed up many times. The rearrangement links TRBV7-2 to TRBJ1-1; D gene unclear. The V gene lost 5 bases and the J gene lost 0 bases, with 13 bases spanning the gap. Germline V gene sequence: CDR1 SGHTA, CDR2 FQGNSA. The CDR3 loop spans 15 amino acids. CDR3 in amino acids: CASSIGGPMNTEAFF. DNA of the CDR3: TGTGCCAGCAGCATAGGTGGACCGATGAACACTGAAGCTTTCTTT. The variable domain in full, completed from reference TRBV7-2 and TRBJ1-1, reads GAGVSQSPSNKVTEKGKDVELRCDPISGHTALYWYRQSLGQGLEFLIYFQGNSAPDKSGLPSDRFSAERTGGSVSTLTIQRTQQEDSAVYLCASSIGGPMNTEAFFGQGTRLTVV.